The clone carrying this TCR beta chain was picked up one time. Its specificity is not known. The donors, nominally healthy at sampling, likely had unrecorded immune exposures. The entry originates in a study of cytomegalovirus exposure and HLA in healthy donors. Trimming at V came to 4 bases and at J to 5 bases, leaving 7 bases not matched to a gene. In germline, CDR1 is GTSNPN, CDR2 SVGIG (reference sequence). There are 13 residues in the CDR3. The PCR contained 60 Vbeta and 13 Jbeta primers. Some clones are missing from TCRdb's copy, which holds only in-frame ones; the method was immunoSEQ multiplex PCR. The repertoire consists of 100,000 to 150,000 clones, with more than 60% occurring once and the leading ten covering about 13%. General observations from the study: An analysis done earlier found most TCR beta V segments productive about 87% or about 30% of the time. Later findings reportedly placed an Asian-associated ancestry cluster below the roughly 660-donor mean for N-insertions.

The receptor's source is a woman in her sixties in good health and CMV-seropositive. The chain couples TRBV30 to TRBJ1-2, with 7 bases that match TRBD1. The sequencing input was PBMCs. Written as DNA, the CDR3 is TGTGCCTGGACCTCGGGACAGTGGTATGGCTACACCTTC. Translating it yields CAWTSGQWYGYTF.